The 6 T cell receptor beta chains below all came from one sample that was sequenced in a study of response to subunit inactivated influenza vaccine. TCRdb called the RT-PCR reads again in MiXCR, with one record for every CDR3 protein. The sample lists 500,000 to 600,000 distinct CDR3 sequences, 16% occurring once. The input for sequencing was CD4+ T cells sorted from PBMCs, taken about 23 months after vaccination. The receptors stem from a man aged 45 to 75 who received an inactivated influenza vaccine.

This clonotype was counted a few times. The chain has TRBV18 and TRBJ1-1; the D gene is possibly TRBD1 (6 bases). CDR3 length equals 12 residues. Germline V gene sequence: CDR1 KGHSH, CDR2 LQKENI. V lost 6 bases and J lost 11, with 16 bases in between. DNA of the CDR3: TGTGCCAGCTCGCAGGAGGGGGGCTGGGCTTTCTTT. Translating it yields CASSQEGGWAFF.

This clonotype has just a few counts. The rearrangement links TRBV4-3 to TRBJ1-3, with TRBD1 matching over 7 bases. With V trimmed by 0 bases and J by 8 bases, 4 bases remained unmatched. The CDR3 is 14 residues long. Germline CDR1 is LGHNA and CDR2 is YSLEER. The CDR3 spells CASSQEPQGYTIYF. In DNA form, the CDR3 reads TGCGCCAGCAGCCAAGAACCACAGGGGTACACCATATATTTT.

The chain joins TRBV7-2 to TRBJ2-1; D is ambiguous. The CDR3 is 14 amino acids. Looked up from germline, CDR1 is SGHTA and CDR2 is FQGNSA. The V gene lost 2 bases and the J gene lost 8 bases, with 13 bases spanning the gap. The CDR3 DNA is TGTGCCAGCAGCTTATTGTCTGGGTCCCATGAGCAGTTCTTC. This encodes CASSLLSGSHEQFF.

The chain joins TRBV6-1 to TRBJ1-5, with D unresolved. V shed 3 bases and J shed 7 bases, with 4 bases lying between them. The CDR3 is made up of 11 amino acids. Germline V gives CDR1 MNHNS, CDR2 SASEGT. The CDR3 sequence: CASSETQPQHF. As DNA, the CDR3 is TGTGCCAGCAGTGAGACCCAGCCCCAGCATTTT.

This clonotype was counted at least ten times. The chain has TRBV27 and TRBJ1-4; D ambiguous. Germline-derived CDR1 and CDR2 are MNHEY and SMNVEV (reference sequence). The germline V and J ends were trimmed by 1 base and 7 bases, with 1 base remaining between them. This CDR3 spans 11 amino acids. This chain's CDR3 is CASSLFEKLFF. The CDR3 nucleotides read TGTGCCAGCAGTTTATTTGAAAAACTGTTTTTT.

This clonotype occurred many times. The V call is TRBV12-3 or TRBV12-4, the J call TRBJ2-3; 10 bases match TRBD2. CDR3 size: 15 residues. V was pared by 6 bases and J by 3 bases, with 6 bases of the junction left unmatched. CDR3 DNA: TGTGCCAGCAGACAACTAGCGGGATGGACAGATACGCAGTATTTT. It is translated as CASRQLAGWTDTQYF.